This paragraph covers one T cell receptor beta chain sequence. Its antigen is as yet unknown. This entry is derived from a study of shared clonotypes between healthy human individuals. Repertoires were generated with immunoSEQ multiplex PCR, while TCRdb's copy carries only in-frame clones and drops some. Among roughly 1.4 million clones, around 98.5% were seen once, and the ten largest hold about 0.35%. Germline lookup yields CDR1 MDHEN and CDR2 SYDVKM. Trimming took 3 bases from V and 0 from J; bases not matched to a gene: 4. CDR3 size: 16 residues. Points from the study as a whole: Clonotype sharing levels among donors were expected to vary with sequencing depth. The small donor group covered limited genetic and exposure diversity.

Sequenced material: naive CD4+ T cells sorted from blood. Subset indicated: CD45RA+ positively selected. The genes are TRBV28 and TRBJ2-1; 8 bases line up with TRBD2. The sequence was obtained from a man aged 30-40 years in good health. The CDR3 is CASSFRGGPSYNEQFF. The CDR3 DNA reads as TGTGCCAGCAGTTTCCGGGGGGGACCCTCCTACAATGAGCAGTTCTTC.